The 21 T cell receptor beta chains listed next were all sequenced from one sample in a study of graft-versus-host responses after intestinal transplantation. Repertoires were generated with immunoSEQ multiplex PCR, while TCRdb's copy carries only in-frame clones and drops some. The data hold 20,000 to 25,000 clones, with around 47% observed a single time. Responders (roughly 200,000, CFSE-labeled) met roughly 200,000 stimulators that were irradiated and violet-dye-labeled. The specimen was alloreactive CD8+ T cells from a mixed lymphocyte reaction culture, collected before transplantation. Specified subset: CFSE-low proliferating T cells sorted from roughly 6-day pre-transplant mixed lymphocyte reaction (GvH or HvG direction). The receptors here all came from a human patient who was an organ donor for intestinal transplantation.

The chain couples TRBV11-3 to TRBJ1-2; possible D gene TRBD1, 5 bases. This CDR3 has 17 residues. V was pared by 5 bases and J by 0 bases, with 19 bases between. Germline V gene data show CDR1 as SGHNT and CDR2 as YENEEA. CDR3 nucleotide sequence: TGTGCCAGCAGCCTCCATCGGGGCAGCCGGTCTAACTATGGCTACACCTTC. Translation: CASSLHRGSRSNYGYTF.

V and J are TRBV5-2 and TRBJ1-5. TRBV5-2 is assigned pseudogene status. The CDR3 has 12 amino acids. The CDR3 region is CASSHLNQPQHF. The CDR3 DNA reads TGTGCCAGCAGCCATTTGAATCAGCCCCAGCATTTT.

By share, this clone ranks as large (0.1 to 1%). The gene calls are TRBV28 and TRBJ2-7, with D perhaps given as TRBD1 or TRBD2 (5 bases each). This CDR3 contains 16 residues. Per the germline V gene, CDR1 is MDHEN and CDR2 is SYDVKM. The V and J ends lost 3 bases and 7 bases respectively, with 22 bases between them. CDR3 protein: CASSLLDRGYEGEQYF. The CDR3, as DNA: TGTGCCAGCAGTTTGCTGGACCGGGGATACGAGGGGGAGCAGTACTTC. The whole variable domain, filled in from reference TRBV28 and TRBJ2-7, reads DVKVTQSSRYLVKRTGEKVFLECVQDMDHENMFWYRQDPGLGLRLIYFSYDVKMKEKGDIPEGYSVSREKKERFSLILESASTNQTSMYLCASSLLDRGYEGEQYFGPGTRLTVT.

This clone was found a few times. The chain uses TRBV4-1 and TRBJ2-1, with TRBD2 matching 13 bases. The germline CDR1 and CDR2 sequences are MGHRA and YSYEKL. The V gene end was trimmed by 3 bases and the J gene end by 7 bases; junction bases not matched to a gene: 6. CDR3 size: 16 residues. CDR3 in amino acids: CASSHFRTSGRNEQFF. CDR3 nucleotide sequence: TGCGCCAGCAGCCATTTCCGGACTAGCGGGAGAAATGAGCAGTTCTTC.

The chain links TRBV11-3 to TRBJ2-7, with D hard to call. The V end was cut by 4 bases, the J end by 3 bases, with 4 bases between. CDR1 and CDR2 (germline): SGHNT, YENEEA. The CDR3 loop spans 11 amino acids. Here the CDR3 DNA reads TGTGCCAGCAGCTCTATCTACGAGCAGTACTTC. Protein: CASSSIYEQYF.

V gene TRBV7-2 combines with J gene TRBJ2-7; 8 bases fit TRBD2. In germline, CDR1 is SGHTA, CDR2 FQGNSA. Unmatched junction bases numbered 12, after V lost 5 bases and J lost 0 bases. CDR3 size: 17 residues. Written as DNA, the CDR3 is TGTGCCAGCAGCGCCCCCATAAGCGGGGGAAACTCCTACGAGCAGTACTTC. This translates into CASSAPISGGNSYEQYF.

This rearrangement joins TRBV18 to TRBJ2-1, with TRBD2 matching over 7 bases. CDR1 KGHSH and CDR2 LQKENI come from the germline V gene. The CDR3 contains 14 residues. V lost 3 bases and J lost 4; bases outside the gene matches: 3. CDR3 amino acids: CASSPGLHYNEQFF. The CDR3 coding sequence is TGTGCCAGCTCACCGGGACTACATTACAATGAGCAGTTCTTC.

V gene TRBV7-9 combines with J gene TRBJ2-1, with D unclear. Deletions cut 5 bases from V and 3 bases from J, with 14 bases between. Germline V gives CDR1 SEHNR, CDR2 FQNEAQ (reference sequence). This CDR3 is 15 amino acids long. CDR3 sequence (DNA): TGTGCCAGCAGCCTCCCTGTTGTCCTCTACAATGAGCAGTTCTTC. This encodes CASSLPVVLYNEQFF.

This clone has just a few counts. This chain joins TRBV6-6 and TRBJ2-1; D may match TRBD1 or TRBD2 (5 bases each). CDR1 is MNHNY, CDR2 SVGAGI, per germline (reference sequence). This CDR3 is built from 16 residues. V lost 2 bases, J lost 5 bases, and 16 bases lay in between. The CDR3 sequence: CASSYLFGDGHNEQFF. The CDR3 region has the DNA TGTGCCAGCAGTTACCTCTTTGGGGACGGTCACAATGAGCAGTTCTTC.

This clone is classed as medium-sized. Here the CDR3 DNA reads TGTGCCAGCAGGGTGGGGTATGGTTCCACTGAAGCTTTCTTT. Amino acids: CASRVGYGSTEAFF. This chain connects TRBV7-9 to TRBJ1-1; D gene unclear. This CDR3 region has 14 residues. In germline, CDR1 is SEHNR, CDR2 FQNEAQ (reference sequence). V lost 6 bases and J 4 bases, leaving 15 bases between the germline ends.

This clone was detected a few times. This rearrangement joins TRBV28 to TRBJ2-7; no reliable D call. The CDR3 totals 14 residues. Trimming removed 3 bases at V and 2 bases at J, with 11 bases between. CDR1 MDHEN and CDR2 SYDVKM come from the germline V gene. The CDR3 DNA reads TGTGCCAGCAGTTTTTCGGGTTATACCTACGAGCAGTACTTC. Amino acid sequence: CASSFSGYTYEQYF.

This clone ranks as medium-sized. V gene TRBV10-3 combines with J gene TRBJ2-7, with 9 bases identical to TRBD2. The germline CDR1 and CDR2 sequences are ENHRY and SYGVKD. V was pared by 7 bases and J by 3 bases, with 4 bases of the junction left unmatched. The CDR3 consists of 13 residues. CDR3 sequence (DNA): TGTGCCATCATCCAGCGGGGGGTCTACGAGCAGTACTTC. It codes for CAIIQRGVYEQYF.

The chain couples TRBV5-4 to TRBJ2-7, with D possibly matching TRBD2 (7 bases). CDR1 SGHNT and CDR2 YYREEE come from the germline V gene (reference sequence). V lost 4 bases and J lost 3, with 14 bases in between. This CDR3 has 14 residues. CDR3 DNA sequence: TGTGCCAGCAGCAGGGGGTCGGGGGGCTACGAGCAGTACTTC. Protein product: CASSRGSGGYEQYF.

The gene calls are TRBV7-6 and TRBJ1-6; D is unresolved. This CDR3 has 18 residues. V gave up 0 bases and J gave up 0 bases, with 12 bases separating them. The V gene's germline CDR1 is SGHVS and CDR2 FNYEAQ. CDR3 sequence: CASSLAPWDLSYNSPLHF. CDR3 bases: TGTGCCAGCAGCTTAGCTCCGTGGGATCTCTCCTATAATTCACCCCTCCACTTT.

This CDR3 reads CASELAGGPNEQFF. The CDR3 DNA reads TGTGCCAGCGAACTAGCGGGAGGGCCCAATGAGCAGTTCTTC. The chain recombines TRBV2 with TRBJ2-1; 13 bases agree with TRBD2. The CDR3 extends over 14 amino acids. With V trimmed by 8 bases and J by 6 bases, 4 bases remained unmatched. CDR1 SNHLY and CDR2 FYNNEI come from the germline V gene. The full variable domain, its missing parts supplied by reference TRBV2 and TRBJ2-1, is EPEVTQTPSHQVTQMGQEVILRCVPISNHLYFYWYRQILGQKVEFLVSFYNNEISEKSEIFDDQFSVERPDGSNFTLKIRSTKLEDSAMYFCASELAGGPNEQFFGPGTRLTVL.

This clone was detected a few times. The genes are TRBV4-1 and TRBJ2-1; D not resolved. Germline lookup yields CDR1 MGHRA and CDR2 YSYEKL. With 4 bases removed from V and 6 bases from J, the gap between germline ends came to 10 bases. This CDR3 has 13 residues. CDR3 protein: CASSPHLSNEQFF. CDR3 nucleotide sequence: TGCGCCAGCAGCCCCCACCTTTCCAATGAGCAGTTCTTC.

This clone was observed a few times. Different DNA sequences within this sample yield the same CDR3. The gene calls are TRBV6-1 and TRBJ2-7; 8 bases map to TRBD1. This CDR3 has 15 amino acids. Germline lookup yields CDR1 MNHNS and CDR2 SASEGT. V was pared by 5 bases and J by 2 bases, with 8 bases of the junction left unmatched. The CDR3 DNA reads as TGTGCCAGCAGTAAAACAGGGGGTGGGCCCTACGAGCAGTACTTC. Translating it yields CASSKTGGGPYEQYF.

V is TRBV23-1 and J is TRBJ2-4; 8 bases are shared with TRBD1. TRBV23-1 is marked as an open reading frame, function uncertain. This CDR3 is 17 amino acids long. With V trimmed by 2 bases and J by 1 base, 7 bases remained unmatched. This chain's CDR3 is CASSQPRGQTAKNIQYF. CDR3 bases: TGCGCCAGCAGTCAACCCAGGGGGCAAACGGCCAAAAACATTCAGTACTTC.

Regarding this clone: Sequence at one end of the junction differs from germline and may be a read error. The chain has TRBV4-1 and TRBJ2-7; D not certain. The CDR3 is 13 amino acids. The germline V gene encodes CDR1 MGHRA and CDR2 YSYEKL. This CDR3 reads CASSHPLDYEQYF. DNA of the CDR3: TGTGCCAGCAGCCACCCCCTGGACTACGAGCAGTACTTC.

The CDR3 spells CASSQVGQNYGYTF. Here the CDR3 DNA reads TGCGCCAGCAGCCAAGTAGGACAGAACTATGGCTACACCTTC. The rearrangement links TRBV4-3 to TRBJ1-2, with D maybe TRBD1 (6 bases). CDR1 is LGHNA and CDR2 is YSLEER in the germline V gene. V lost 1 base and J 2 bases, leaving 8 bases between the germline ends. There are 14 residues in the CDR3.

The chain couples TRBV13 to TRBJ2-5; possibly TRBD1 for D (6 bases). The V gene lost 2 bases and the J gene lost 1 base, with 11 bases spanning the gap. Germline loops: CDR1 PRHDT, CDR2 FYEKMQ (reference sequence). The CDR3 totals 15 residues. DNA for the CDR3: TGTGCCAGCAGCTTATTTGGGGGCCTCCAAGAGACCCAGTACTTC. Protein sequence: CASSLFGGLQETQYF. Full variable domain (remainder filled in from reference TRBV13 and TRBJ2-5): AAGVIQSPRHLIKEKRETATLKCYPIPRHDTVYWYQQGPGQDPQFLISFYEKMQSDKGSIPDRFSAQQFSDYHSELNMSSLELGDSALYFCASSLFGGLQETQYFGPGTRLLVL.